The clone carrying this T cell receptor (beta chain) was seen repeatedly, ten times or more. Its specificity is unknown. The germline V gene has CDR1 MGHDK and CDR2 SYGVNS. CDR3 length: 12 residues. Trimming removed 5 bases at V and 10 bases at J, with 11 bases between. This entry comes from a study of early T cells in non-severe SARS-CoV-2 infection. Study-level information: Sequenced material consisted of bulk RNA (from unsorted whole blood), and chains were unpaired. General study results and limits: Matching against VDJdb likely underestimated virus-specific expansions, favoring anti-spike CD8.

The library protocol tagged individual cDNA molecules with unique molecular identifiers. TCRdb fed the 5' RACE reads into MiXCR, producing one record per CDR3 protein. The sample lists some 71,000 distinct CDR3 sequences, roughly 10% occurring once. This TCR came from an adult who was a healthcare worker with PCR-confirmed SARS-CoV-2 infection or an uninfected control (not recorded which). Sequencing was carried out using whole blood. This rearrangement joins TRBV25-1 to TRBJ1-4; TRBD1 is a possible D gene (6 bases). This CDR3 is CASSNREGKLFF. The CDR3 nucleotides read TGTGCCAGCAGTAACAGGGAAGGAAAACTGTTTTTT.